This TCR beta chain was sequenced for a study of persistence of HIV-infected CD4 T cells. Overall study results and limits: Antigen-responding cells were enriched for degenerate expanded CDR3beta sequences.

This clone has a handful of counts. The antigen is not known. The germline V gene has CDR1 SGHTS and CDR2 YDEGEE. V gave up 3 bases and J gave up 11 bases; unmatched junction bases: 12. The length of the CDR3 is 15 residues. Cells were stimulated with CMV-infected fibroblast lysates at 8 to 10 ug/mL. CD40L-negative CD69-negative CD45RO-high memory CD4+ T cells were sorted as populations depleted of antigen-responding cells. Anti-CD28/CD49d costimulation, CD40-blocking antibody and enfuvirtide were given to CD8-depleted PBMCs for 15 to 20 hours. This was the immunoSEQ version 4 assay in survey mode. Using immunoSEQ multiplex PCR, the repertoire was profiled, and TCRdb retains in-frame clones only, with some absent. The data hold 25,000 to 35,000 clones, with approximately 78% observed a single time.

The source was CD4+ T cells sorted from PBMCs after roughly 19-hour stimulation, collected from a patient who received antiretroviral therapy. The chain couples TRBV5-8 to TRBJ1-1; TRBD1 matches at 11 bases. This clonotype was sampled from an adult man with HIV who was CMV-seropositive. CDR3 coding DNA: TGTGCCAGCAGCTCTGGACAGGGGGCCGGGCTCGTCGCTTTCTTT. It yields the protein CASSSGQGAGLVAFF.